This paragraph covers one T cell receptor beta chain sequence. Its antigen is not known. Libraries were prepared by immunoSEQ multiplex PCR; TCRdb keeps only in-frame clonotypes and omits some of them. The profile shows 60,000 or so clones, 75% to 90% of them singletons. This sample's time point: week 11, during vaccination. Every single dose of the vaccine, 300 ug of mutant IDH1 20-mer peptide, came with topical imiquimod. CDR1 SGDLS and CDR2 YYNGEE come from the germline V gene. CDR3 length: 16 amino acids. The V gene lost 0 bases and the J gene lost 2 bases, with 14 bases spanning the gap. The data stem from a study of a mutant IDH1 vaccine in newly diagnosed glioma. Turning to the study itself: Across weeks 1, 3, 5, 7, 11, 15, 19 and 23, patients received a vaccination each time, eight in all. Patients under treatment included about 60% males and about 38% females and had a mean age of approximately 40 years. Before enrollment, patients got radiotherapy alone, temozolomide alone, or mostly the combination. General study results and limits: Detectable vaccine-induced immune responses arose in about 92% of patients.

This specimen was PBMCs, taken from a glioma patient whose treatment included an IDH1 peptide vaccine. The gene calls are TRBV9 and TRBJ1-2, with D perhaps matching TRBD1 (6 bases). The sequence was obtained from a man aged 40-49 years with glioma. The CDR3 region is CASSVGAGGRNYGYTF. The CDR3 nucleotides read TGTGCCAGCAGCGTAGGGGCGGGGGGCAGAAACTATGGCTACACCTTC. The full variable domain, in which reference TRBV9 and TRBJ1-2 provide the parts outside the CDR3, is DSGVTQTPKHLITATGQRVTLRCSPRSGDLSVYWYQQSLDQGLQFLIQYYNGEERAKGNILERFSAQQFPDLHSELNLSSLELGDSALYFCASSVGAGGRNYGYTFGSGTRLTVV.